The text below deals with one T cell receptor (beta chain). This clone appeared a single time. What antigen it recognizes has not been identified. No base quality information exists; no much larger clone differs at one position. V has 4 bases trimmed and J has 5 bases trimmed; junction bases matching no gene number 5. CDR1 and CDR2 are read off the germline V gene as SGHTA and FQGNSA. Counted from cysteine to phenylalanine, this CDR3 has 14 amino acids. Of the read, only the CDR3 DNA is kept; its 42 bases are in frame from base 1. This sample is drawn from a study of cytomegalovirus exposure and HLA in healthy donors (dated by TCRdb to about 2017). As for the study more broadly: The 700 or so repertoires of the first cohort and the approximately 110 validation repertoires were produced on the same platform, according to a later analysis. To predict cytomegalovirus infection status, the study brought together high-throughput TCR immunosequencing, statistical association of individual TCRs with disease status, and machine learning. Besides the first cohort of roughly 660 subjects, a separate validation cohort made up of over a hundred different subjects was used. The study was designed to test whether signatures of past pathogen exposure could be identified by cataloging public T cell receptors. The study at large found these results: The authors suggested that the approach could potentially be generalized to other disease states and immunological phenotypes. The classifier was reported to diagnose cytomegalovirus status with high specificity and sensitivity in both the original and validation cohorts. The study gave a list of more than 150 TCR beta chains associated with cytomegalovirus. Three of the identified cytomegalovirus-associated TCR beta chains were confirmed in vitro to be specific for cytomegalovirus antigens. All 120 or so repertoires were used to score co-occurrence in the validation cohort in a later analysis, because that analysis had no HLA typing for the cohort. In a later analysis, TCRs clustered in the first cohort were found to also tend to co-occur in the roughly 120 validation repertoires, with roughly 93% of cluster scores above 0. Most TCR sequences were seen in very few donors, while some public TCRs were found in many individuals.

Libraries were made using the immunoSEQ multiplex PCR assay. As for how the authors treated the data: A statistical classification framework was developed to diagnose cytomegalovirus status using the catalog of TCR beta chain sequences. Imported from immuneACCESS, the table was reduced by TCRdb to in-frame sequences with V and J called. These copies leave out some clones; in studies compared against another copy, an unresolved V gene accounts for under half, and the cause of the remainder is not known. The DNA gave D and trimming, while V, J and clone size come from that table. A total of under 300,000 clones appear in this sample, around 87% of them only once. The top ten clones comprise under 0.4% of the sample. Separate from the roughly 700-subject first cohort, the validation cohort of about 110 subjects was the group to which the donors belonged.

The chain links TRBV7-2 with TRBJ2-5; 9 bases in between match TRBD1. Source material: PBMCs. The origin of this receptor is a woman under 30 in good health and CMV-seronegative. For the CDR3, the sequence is CASSSWTGEETQYF. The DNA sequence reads TGTGCCAGCAGCTCCTGGACAGGGGAGGAGACCCAGTACTTC.